Listed below are T cell receptor beta chains from one sample, sequenced in a study of post-analysis software for immune sequencing data. MiXCR, run by TCRdb on the PCR reads, gives a single entry per CDR3 protein. The sample consists of hundreds of thousands of distinct CDR3 sequences, roughly 27% of them appearing once. Sequencing was done on a sample of blood. Source of these receptors: a girl aged 10-17 years with multiple sclerosis. Each CDR3 is given with its conserved first and last residue. The D gene is left open where the match is weak. Size tells how often a clone was seen (once, few, many) or the class of an expanded clone, and some rows leave it out.

>-|TRBV3-1|-|TRBJ2-1
TGTGCCAGCAGCCATATCGCGGGTTACGATGAGCAGTTCTTC
CASSHIAGYDEQFF
>-|TRBV29-1|-|TRBJ1-1
TGCAGCGTCGAGGTGGGTGGAGGAGCTTTCTTT
CSVEVGGGAFF
>TRBD1|TRBV28|-|TRBJ1-5
TGTGCCAGCAGGGACAGGAATCAGCCCCAGCATTTT
CASRDRNQPQHF
>-|TRBV29-1|few|TRBJ2-3
TGCAGCGTTGAAGAAGGTGGGCCGGGCACAGATACGCAGTATTTT
CSVEEGGPGTDTQYF
>-|TRBV2|-|TRBJ1-1
TGTGCCAGCACCGAGGGGCAGGGCCGGGCGGAAGCTTTCTTT
CASTEGQGRAEAFF
>TRBD2|TRBV29-1|-|TRBJ2-5
TGCAGCGTTGGGGGACTAGCGGGAGATCGTCGAGAGCGGTACTTC
CSVGGLAGDRRERYF
>TRBD1|TRBV5-1|-|TRBJ2-5
TGCGCCAGCAGCAATCGGGACAGGGAGATCCAAGAGACCCAGTACTTC
CASSNRDREIQETQYF
>TRBD1|TRBV7-9|-|TRBJ2-5
TGTGCCAGCAGCATTCACAGGGGTAAAGAGACCCAGTACTTC
CASSIHRGKETQYF
>-|TRBV5-1|-|TRBJ1-1
TGCGCCAGCAGCTTGGTCCCGAGAGTTAGGTGGGAGATGAACACTGAAGCTTTCTTT
CASSLVPRVRWEMNTEAFF
>TRBD1|TRBV6-1|few|TRBJ2-1
TGTGCCAGCACGGTAGACAGGGGACGGGGTAGGGATGAGCAGTTCTTC
CASTVDRGRGRDEQFF
>TRBD2|TRBV9|few|TRBJ2-1
TGTGCCAGCAGCGTAGATTGGACTAGCGTAAATGAGCAGTTCTTC
CASSVDWTSVNEQFF
>-|TRBV29-1|many|TRBJ2-6
TGCAGCGTTGACGGGAGCTCTGGGGCCAACGTCCTGACTTTC
CSVDGSSGANVLTF
>-|TRBV29-1|few|TRBJ2-3
TGCAGCACCCCGGGATCCCGCGCATCTAACTTAAATACGCAGTATTTT
CSTPGSRASNLNTQYF
>TRBD1|TRBV5-1|few|TRBJ2-7
TGCGCCAGCAGCCCAATTCCGGGACAGCACGAGCAGTACTTC
CASSPIPGQHEQYF
>-|TRBV18|few|TRBJ1-2
TGTGCCAGCTCACCACAGTATGGCTACACCTTC
CASSPQYGYTF
>TRBD2|TRBV11-2|-|TRBJ2-3
TGTGCCAGCAGCTTCGGACTAGCGGGGGGAGGTACAGATACGCAGTATTTT
CASSFGLAGGGTDTQYF
>-|TRBV5-1|many|TRBJ2-1
TGTGCCAGCAGTTTACCGGGGAATGAGCAGTTCTTC
CASSLPGNEQFF
>-|TRBV9|-|TRBJ1-1
TGTGCCAGCAGCGTAGTAGGGCCCACTGAAGCTTTCTTT
CASSVVGPTEAFF
>-|TRBV20-1|few|TRBJ2-5
TGCAGTGCTAGAGATACCCTCTTTCAGGGAGGCGAGACCCAGTACTTC
CSARDTLFQGGETQYF
>TRBD2|TRBV4-1|-|TRBJ2-1
TGCGCCAGCAGCCAAGGGGGATTAGCGGGACCTCCCAGCAATGAGCAGTTCTTC
CASSQGGLAGPPSNEQFF
>-|TRBV29-1|many|TRBJ2-5
TGCAGCGTTGTCGAAATAGAGACCCAGTACTTC
CSVVEIETQYF
>-|TRBV28|-|TRBJ1-1
TGTGCCAGCAGGACCAGGGGAGGTACTGAAGCTTTCTTT
CASRTRGGTEAFF
>-|TRBV29-1|few|TRBJ2-3
TGCAGCGTTGTGGGTACTAGCACAGATACGCAGTATTTT
CSVVGTSTDTQYF
>-|TRBV12-3/TRBV12-4|-|TRBJ1-1
TGTGCCAGCAGTTTCACAGGGCGGAGCACTGAAGCTTTCTTT
CASSFTGRSTEAFF
>TRBD2|TRBV7-9|few|TRBJ2-5
TGTGCCAGCAGCTTAGATATTAGCGGGGGAGGAGGAGAGACCCAGTACTTC
CASSLDISGGGGETQYF
>TRBD1|TRBV27|-|TRBJ2-2
TGTGCCAGCAGTTATAAAGGACAGGGGGCGGTCGGGGAGCTGTTTTTT
CASSYKGQGAVGELFF
>TRBD2|TRBV28|-|TRBJ2-1
TGTGCCAGCAGCTCCAGTAGCGGGAGGGTCGGTGAGCAGTTCTTC
CASSSSSGRVGEQFF
>TRBD2|TRBV25-1|many|TRBJ2-7
TGTGCCAGCAGGGGGACTAGCGGGAGTAGTGGATACGAGCAGTACTTC
CASRGTSGSSGYEQYF
>-|TRBV6-5|-|TRBJ2-7
TGTGCCAGCGGTTTAAGGTTCTACGAGCAGTACTTC
CASGLRFYEQYF
>-|TRBV24-1|few|TRBJ2-3
TGTGCCACCAGTGACCCTTATGGAGGAGCAACAGATACGCAGTATTTT
CATSDPYGGATDTQYF
>-|TRBV10-3|few|TRBJ1-2
TGTGCCATCAGCGCCGAGAGTGGCTTAGAGGACACCTTC
CAISAESGLEDTF
>-|TRBV29-1|many|TRBJ2-1
TGCAGCGTTGAATTCCGGTATGAGCAGTTCTTC
CSVEFRYEQFF
>TRBD2|TRBV15|-|TRBJ2-1
TGTGCCACCAGCGTTGCTAGCGGGGGGACCTACAATGAGCAGTTCTTC
CATSVASGGTYNEQFF
>-|TRBV2|-|TRBJ2-3
TGTGCCAGCAGTGAAGCGCAGGGAATGATCACAGATACGCAGTATTTT
CASSEAQGMITDTQYF
>TRBD1|TRBV5-1|few|TRBJ1-1
TGCGCCAGCAGCCGAGGACAGGGGGCTAGGGAAGCTTTCTTT
CASSRGQGAREAFF
>TRBD2|TRBV9|-|TRBJ2-7
TGTGCCAGCAGCGTGTTAGCGGGGGGCCTACCCTACGAGCAGTACTTC
CASSVLAGGLPYEQYF
>TRBD2|TRBV3-1|many|TRBJ2-7
TGTGCCAGCAGCCAGCGGGAGTTTAACATCTACGAGCAGTACTTC
CASSQREFNIYEQYF
>TRBD1|TRBV6-5|-|TRBJ1-2
TGTGCCAGCAGCCGGGACAGGGGGGATGGCTACACCTTC
CASSRDRGDGYTF
>-|TRBV12-3/TRBV12-4|few|TRBJ1-5
TGTGCCAGCAGTTGGTCAGGCAATCAGCCCCAGCATTTT
CASSWSGNQPQHF
>-|TRBV7-9|-|TRBJ1-1
TGTGCCAGCAGCGGGGACGGGGTGGCGGGCACTGAAGCTTTCTTT
CASSGDGVAGTEAFF
>-|TRBV5-1|-|TRBJ2-3
TGCGCCAGCAGCTTGGCCGCTAGAAGCACAGATACGCAGTATTTT
CASSLAARSTDTQYF
>-|TRBV5-6|-|TRBJ2-3
TGTGCCAGCAGCTTGCCGGGAGTTAGCACAGATACGCAGTATTTT
CASSLPGVSTDTQYF
>-|TRBV6-6|-|TRBJ1-6
TGTGCCAGCAGTTACGTGGGTACCTATAATTCACCCCTCCACTTT
CASSYVGTYNSPLHF
>-|TRBV20-1|-|TRBJ2-4
TGCAGTGCTATCGGGTGGGCCCTAGCCAAAAACATTCAGTACTTC
CSAIGWALAKNIQYF
>-|TRBV28|-|TRBJ1-5
TGTGCCAGCAGTGCAGTGTCACGGCCCCAGCATTTT
CASSAVSRPQHF
>-|TRBV5-1|few|TRBJ2-1
TGCGCCAGCAGCACCCAGGATTACGACAATGAGCAGTTCTTC
CASSTQDYDNEQFF
>TRBD2|TRBV7-8|many|TRBJ2-1
TGTGCCAGCAGCTTACGTTCCGGGACTAGCGGACACAATGAGCAGTTCTTC
CASSLRSGTSGHNEQFF
>-|TRBV12-3/TRBV12-4|-|TRBJ1-1
TGTGCCACCGTGCCCCCGGGACGGGCAAGGCTTGGCACTGAAGCTTTCTTT
CATVPPGRARLGTEAFF
>-|TRBV5-1|few|TRBJ2-3
TGCGCCAGCAGCTTGGACGGAGTGAACACAGATACGCAGTATTTT
CASSLDGVNTDTQYF
>-|TRBV6-2/TRBV6-3|few|TRBJ2-7
TGTGCCAGCAGTGCCGACGGGACACCGTACGAGCAGTACTTC
CASSADGTPYEQYF
>TRBD1|TRBV29-1|few|TRBJ1-2
TGCAGCGGGGGGGACAGATATTATGGCTACACCTTC
CSGGDRYYGYTF
>TRBD2|TRBV7-2|-|TRBJ2-3
TGTGCCAGCAGCCTAGAAAGGACTAGCGGGGCTAGCACAGATACGCAGTATTTT
CASSLERTSGASTDTQYF
>-|TRBV5-1|-|TRBJ1-1
TGCGCCAGCAGCGTTGGGCTCGTGAACACTGAAGCTTTCTTT
CASSVGLVNTEAFF
>TRBD2|TRBV6-5|few|TRBJ2-7
TGTGCCAGCAGTTTCCTGCCCCTAGCGGGAAATAACTACGAGCAGTACTTC
CASSFLPLAGNNYEQYF
>-|TRBV7-2|many|TRBJ1-2
TGTGCCAGCAGCTTAACTACAGCTCTTAACTATGGCTACACCTTC
CASSLTTALNYGYTF
>-|TRBV5-1|few|TRBJ2-7
TGCGCCAGCAGTGCGTCAGGTAGTGGTAACGAGCAGTACTTC
CASSASGSGNEQYF
>-|TRBV6-4|many|TRBJ2-7
TGTGCCAGCAGCGAGTGGGACACCGGTGGCTCCTACGAGCAGTACTTC
CASSEWDTGGSYEQYF